This T cell receptor beta chain was sequenced during a study of CD8+ T cells in alopecia areata. The study's findings and limits: Many expanded lesional clones stayed in scalp and blood while on tofacitinib. Having one nonresponder leaves uncertain how baseline CD8+ expansion relates to response.

The germline V and J ends were trimmed by 0 bases and 5 bases, with 5 bases remaining between them. The germline CDR1 and CDR2 sequences are SGHAT and FQNNGV. The CDR3 is 13 residues long. Points on this clone: As yet, its antigen is unknown.

Treatment here: oral pan-JAK inhibitor, 5-10 mg twice daily. Investigators isolated RNA and reverse transcribed it into cDNA to act as the sequencing template. The protocol was immunoSEQ multiplex PCR, while the TCRdb copy is restricted to in-frame clones and leaves out a portion. The table records roughly 150,000 clones, about 59% of them present only once. The sample consisted of CD8+ T cells sorted from blood, taken at week 4, from a patient treated with tofacitinib. This clonotype originated in a human donor with alopecia areata. The chain couples TRBV11-2 to TRBJ2-1, with D unresolved. The CDR3 region has the DNA TGTGCCAGCAGCTTAGATCCAGACAATGAGCAGTTCTTC. This sequence encodes CASSLDPDNEQFF. The full variable domain, with the rest looked up from reference TRBV11-2 and TRBJ2-1, is EAGVAQSPRYKIIEKRQSVAFWCNPISGHATLYWYQQILGQGPKLLIQFQNNGVVDDSQLPKDRFSAERLKGVDSTLKIQPAKLEDSAVYLCASSLDPDNEQFFGPGTRLTVL.